This T cell receptor (beta chain) was profiled in a study of blood T cells in healthy people across ages. Alongside a J-beta primer mix, a sample-barcoded 5' primer served in a second PCR lasting about 7 to 12 cycles. There were at least 2.5 million CDR3-containing paired-end reads obtained from each sample. TCRdb passed the 5' RACE reads through MiXCR, listing each CDR3 protein once. The table lists some 690,000 distinct CDR3 sequences, over 20% of them singletons, with 20% to 25% in the top ten. Study-wide points: The donors' CMV status was not determined, possibly confounding changes in expanded clonotypes.

As to this clonotype: Antigen unknown.

This CDR3 has 16 amino acids. Germline V CDR1 and CDR2: SGDLS, YYNGEE. J lost 0 bases, V lost 5 bases, and 7 bases had no gene match. The sequenced material came from blood. The source of this sequence is a man aged 65 to 79 in good health. This sequence joins TRBV9 and TRBJ2-3, with 9 bases lining up with TRBD2. The CDR3 sequence: CASSYRLAVSTDTQYF. In DNA, the CDR3 is TGTGCCAGCAGTTACCGACTAGCGGTGAGCACAGATACGCAGTATTTT.